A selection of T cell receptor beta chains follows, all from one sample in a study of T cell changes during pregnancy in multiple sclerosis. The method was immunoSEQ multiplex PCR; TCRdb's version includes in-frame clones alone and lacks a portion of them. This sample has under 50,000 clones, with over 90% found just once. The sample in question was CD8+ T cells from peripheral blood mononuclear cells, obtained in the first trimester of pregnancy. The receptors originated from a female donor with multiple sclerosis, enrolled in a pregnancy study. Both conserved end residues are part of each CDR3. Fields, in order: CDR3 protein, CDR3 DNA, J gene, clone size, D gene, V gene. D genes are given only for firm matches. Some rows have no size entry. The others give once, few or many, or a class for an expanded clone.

cdr3_aa: CASSIGGYNEQFF; cdr3_nt: TGTGCCAGTAGTATCGGGGGCTACAATGAGCAGTTCTTC; j_call: TRBJ2-1; clone_size: NA; d_call: NA; v_call: TRBV19
cdr3_aa: CATCSAGHNEQFF; cdr3_nt: TGTGCCACCTGTTCCGCGGGGCACAATGAGCAGTTCTTC; j_call: TRBJ2-1; clone_size: NA; d_call: NA; v_call: TRBV19
cdr3_aa: CASSRGSAEAFF; cdr3_nt: TGTGCCAGCTCCCGAGGGAGCGCTGAAGCTTTCTTT; j_call: TRBJ1-1; clone_size: once; d_call: NA; v_call: TRBV18
cdr3_aa: CASSPETGTQYF; cdr3_nt: TGTGCCAGCTCACCCGAGACAGGGACGCAGTATTTT; j_call: TRBJ2-3; clone_size: NA; d_call: TRBD1; v_call: TRBV18
cdr3_aa: CASSSPGTSGTISSYNEQFF; cdr3_nt: TGCGCCAGCAGCTCACCCGGGACTAGCGGTACTATTTCTTCCTACAATGAGCAGTTCTTC; j_call: TRBJ2-1; clone_size: NA; d_call: TRBD2; v_call: TRBV5-1
cdr3_aa: CASSRRDTEAFF; cdr3_nt: TGCGCCAGTTCGAGGCGCGACACTGAAGCTTTCTTT; j_call: TRBJ1-1; clone_size: NA; d_call: NA; v_call: TRBV10-2
cdr3_aa: CASSLEQGNYGYTF; cdr3_nt: TGTGCCAGCAGCTTGGAACAGGGGAACTATGGCTACACCTTC; j_call: TRBJ1-2; clone_size: NA; d_call: TRBD1; v_call: TRBV5-5
cdr3_aa: CASSFPGGQSLSYEQYF; cdr3_nt: TGTGCCAGCAGCTTTCCTGGAGGACAGAGCCTCTCCTACGAGCAGTACTTC; j_call: TRBJ2-7; clone_size: NA; d_call: NA; v_call: TRBV7-9
cdr3_aa: CASSQSDRLTGELFF; cdr3_nt: TGCGCCAGCAGCCAGTCGGACAGACTCACCGGGGAGCTGTTTTTT; j_call: TRBJ2-2; clone_size: NA; d_call: NA; v_call: TRBV4-1
cdr3_aa: CASSLAGGPSYEQYF; cdr3_nt: TGTGCCAGCAGCTTAGCAGGGGGCCCTTCCTACGAGCAGTACTTC; j_call: TRBJ2-7; clone_size: NA; d_call: TRBD1; v_call: TRBV7-3
cdr3_aa: CASSQERGSYEQYF; cdr3_nt: TGCGCCAGCAGCCAAGAGCGAGGGTCCTACGAGCAGTACTTC; j_call: TRBJ2-7; clone_size: NA; d_call: NA; v_call: TRBV4-1
cdr3_aa: CASSFRGASTDTQYF; cdr3_nt: TGTGCCAGCAGCTTTCGCGGGGCTAGCACAGATACGCAGTATTTT; j_call: TRBJ2-3; clone_size: NA; d_call: NA; v_call: TRBV7-2
cdr3_aa: CASSPETDDMGTEAFF; cdr3_nt: TGCGCCAGCAGCCCCGAGACAGACGACATGGGGACTGAAGCTTTCTTT; j_call: TRBJ1-1; clone_size: NA; d_call: NA; v_call: TRBV4-3
cdr3_aa: CASTLGGTGNTIYF; cdr3_nt: TGTGCCAGCACCTTGGGGGGGACTGGAAACACCATATATTTT; j_call: TRBJ1-3; clone_size: NA; d_call: NA; v_call: TRBV28
cdr3_aa: CASSPRDRPQETQYF; cdr3_nt: TGTGCCAGTAGTCCTCGGGACAGACCCCAAGAGACCCAGTACTTC; j_call: TRBJ2-5; clone_size: NA; d_call: TRBD1; v_call: TRBV19
cdr3_aa: CASSLSNRGNTEAFF; cdr3_nt: TGTGCCAGTAGTCTAAGTAACAGGGGGAACACTGAAGCTTTCTTT; j_call: TRBJ1-1; clone_size: once; d_call: TRBD1; v_call: TRBV19
cdr3_aa: CASSAGGPNTEAFF; cdr3_nt: TGTGCCAGCAGTGCAGGGGGGCCGAACACTGAAGCTTTCTTT; j_call: TRBJ1-1; clone_size: NA; d_call: TRBD1; v_call: TRBV27
cdr3_aa: CASGDRGDYGYTF; cdr3_nt: TGTGCCAGCGGAGACAGGGGGGACTATGGCTACACCTTC; j_call: TRBJ1-2; clone_size: NA; d_call: TRBD1; v_call: TRBV27
cdr3_aa: CASRGPLTNTEAFF; cdr3_nt: TGTGCCAGCAGGGGGCCGCTCACGAACACTGAAGCTTTCTTT; j_call: TRBJ1-1; clone_size: NA; d_call: NA; v_call: TRBV27
cdr3_aa: CARWTGGQPQHF; cdr3_nt: TGTGCCAGATGGACAGGGGGACAGCCCCAGCATTTT; j_call: TRBJ1-5; clone_size: NA; d_call: TRBD1; v_call: TRBV27
cdr3_aa: CASSYSGHKETQYF; cdr3_nt: TGTGCCAGCAGTTACTCGGGACATAAAGAGACCCAGTACTTC; j_call: TRBJ2-5; clone_size: NA; d_call: NA; v_call: TRBV6-5
cdr3_aa: CASSLRQEYEQYF; cdr3_nt: TGTGCCAGCAGTTTAAGACAGGAATACGAGCAGTACTTC; j_call: TRBJ2-7; clone_size: NA; d_call: NA; v_call: TRBV27
cdr3_aa: CASSPPFKMGLSYEQYF; cdr3_nt: TGTGCCAGCAGCCCCCCGTTCAAAATGGGACTTTCCTACGAGCAGTACTTC; j_call: TRBJ2-7; clone_size: NA; d_call: NA; v_call: TRBV4-2
cdr3_aa: CASSIGPEYYDEQFF; cdr3_nt: TGTGCCAGTAGTATAGGCCCGGAGTATTACGATGAGCAGTTCTTC; j_call: TRBJ2-1; clone_size: NA; d_call: NA; v_call: TRBV19
cdr3_aa: CAISARTLGNTIYF; cdr3_nt: TGTGCCATCAGTGCCCGGACACTAGGAAACACCATATATTTT; j_call: TRBJ1-3; clone_size: many; d_call: NA; v_call: TRBV10-3
cdr3_aa: CAWSVGREVRKATDTQYF; cdr3_nt: TGTGCCTGGAGTGTGGGGCGGGAGGTTCGGAAAGCCACAGATACGCAGTATTTT; j_call: TRBJ2-3; clone_size: NA; d_call: TRBD2; v_call: TRBV30
cdr3_aa: CASSQDWGLVADTQYF; cdr3_nt: TGCGCCAGCAGCCAAGATTGGGGGCTAGTGGCAGATACGCAGTATTTT; j_call: TRBJ2-3; clone_size: NA; d_call: NA; v_call: TRBV4-3
cdr3_aa: CASSYSPGPDTQYF; cdr3_nt: TGTGCCAGCAGTTACTCCCCGGGTCCAGATACGCAGTATTTT; j_call: TRBJ2-3; clone_size: NA; d_call: NA; v_call: TRBV6-6
cdr3_aa: CASGASNQPQHF; cdr3_nt: TGTGCCAGCGGGGCTAGCAATCAGCCCCAGCATTTT; j_call: TRBJ1-5; clone_size: NA; d_call: NA; v_call: TRBV6-6